This record concerns one T cell receptor (beta chain) sequence. Its target is not known. A much bigger clone sits one base away, suggesting this may be a read error. Documented time point: persistent/refractory GD, antithyroid drugs over 5 years with positive TRAb. From RNA extracted from PBMCs, the TCR library was made. American Thyroid Association guidelines served as the basis for diagnosing Graves' disease. CDR1 is MDHEN and CDR2 is SYDVKM in the germline V gene. The CDR3 runs 13 residues. This sample was included in a study of regulatory T cells in long-lasting Graves disease. Background on the study: Patients met the persistent Graves' disease definition after over 5 years of antithyroid drugs with positive TSH receptor antibodies. General study findings and limits: Only peripheral blood was studied, not thyroid tissue. Preferential use of TRBV28, TRBJ1-2 and TRBJ2-5 was seen in persistent disease.

In building TCR beta libraries, iRepertoire HTBI primers were used together with Arm-PCR of CDR3 regions. One entry per CDR3 protein results from TCRdb running MiXCR on the multiplex PCR reads. This table holds roughly 400,000 distinct CDR3 sequences, 20% to 25% found once. The chain is built from TRBV28 and TRBJ1-1; possibly TRBD1 for D (5 bases). The TCR was taken from a female donor with Graves disease. This specimen consisted of peripheral blood mononuclear cells (PBMCs), obtained when the disease was refractory, from a patient treated with antithyroid drugs. The CDR3 sequence: CASSLRGTTVAFF. For the CDR3, the DNA is TGTGCCAGCAGTTTGAGGGGTACGACTGTAGCTTTCTTT.